The TCR beta chain under discussion was sequenced for a study of blood T cells in healthy people across ages. This CDR3 contains 13 residues. The V and J ends lost 5 bases and 5 bases respectively, with 12 bases between them. CDR1 is MNHEY and CDR2 is SMNVEV in the germline V gene (reference sequence). Many counts were recorded for this clonotype. Its cognate antigen is unknown. Alongside a J-beta primer mix, a sample-barcoded 5' primer served in a second PCR lasting roughly 7 to 12 cycles. No fewer than 2.5 million CDR3-containing paired-end reads came from each sample. Using its own MiXCR run on the 5' RACE reads, TCRdb lists one record per CDR3 protein. The repertoire has around 870,000 distinct CDR3 sequences, 29% of them found once; the top ten carry 17%. Findings and caveats of the study: The lack of PBMC sorting stopped any conclusive naive versus antigen-experienced comparison. Changes seen in expanded clonotypes were possibly confounded by donor CMV status left unknown.

V is TRBV27 and J is TRBJ2-5, with a tentative D call TRBD1 (5 bases). The clonotype comes from a woman of 80 years or more in good health. Sequencing was carried out using blood. The CDR3 spells CASSTAPGETQYF. The CDR3, as DNA: TGTGCCAGCAGTACAGCCCCAGGGGAGACCCAGTACTTC.